This TCR beta chain is drawn from a study of glioma-infiltrating T cells after dendritic cell vaccination. Study information: Autologous tumor lysate-pulsed dendritic cell vaccination was given between the early 2000s and the early 2010s. Study-wide points: Higher pretreatment TIL content predicted longer progression-free time and survival.

About this clone itself: Its antigen is not known.

V lost 3 bases and J lost 2; bases outside the gene matches: 8. CDR1 SGHRS and CDR2 YFSETQ come from the germline V gene. The CDR3 is 16 residues long. Libraries were prepared by immunoSEQ multiplex PCR; TCRdb keeps only in-frame clonotypes and omits some of them. The table has 9,500 to 13,000 clones, 81% seen once. Time point here: after dendritic cell vaccination, including at tumor progression/relapse. Isocitrate dehydrogenase mutation was absent in all glioblastoma patients. The chain employs TRBV5-1 and TRBJ2-5; TRBD1 agrees at 9 bases. The sequence derives from a human donor with glioblastoma. The sample in question was blood, obtained after dendritic cell vaccination. The CDR3 DNA is TGCGCCAGCAGCTCGCCGACAGGGGGGATACAAGAGACCCAGTACTTC. This encodes CASSSPTGGIQETQYF.